The 27 T cell receptor beta chains below come from one sample, sequenced in a study of neurological immune-mediated disorders. Each CDR3 protein gets one entry after TCRdb re-called the 5' RACE reads with MiXCR. The data hold 42,000 or so distinct CDR3 sequences, with 2.5% observed a single time. The sequencing sample was made of PBMCs. All receptors derive from a young man with multiple sclerosis.

This clonotype was observed a few times. The chain joins TRBV3-1 to TRBJ1-4; D might be TRBD1 (5 bases). The V gene's germline CDR1 is LGHDT and CDR2 YNNKEL (reference sequence). CDR3 length: 16 amino acids. V lost 4 bases, J lost 8 bases, and 20 bases lay in between. CDR3 protein: CASSPKVAGLGEKLFF. CDR3 DNA: TGTGCCAGCAGCCCCAAAGTAGCGGGGCTAGGGGAAAAACTGTTTTTT. The variable domain in full, completed from reference TRBV3-1 and TRBJ1-4, reads DTAVSQTPKYLVTQMGNDKSIKCEQNLGHDTMYWYKQDSKKFLKIMFSYNNKELIINETVPNRFSPKSPDKAHLNLHINSLELGDSAVYFCASSPKVAGLGEKLFFGSGTQLSVL.

There are many counts of this clonotype. The V gene is TRBV6-5, the J gene TRBJ1-2, with 7 positions matching TRBD1. CDR1 MNHEY and CDR2 SVGAGI come from the germline V gene. The CDR3 contains 13 residues. The V and J ends lost 2 bases and 7 bases, in that order; junction bases with no gene match: 4. As DNA, the CDR3 is TGTGCCAGCAGTTACGAGACAGGGTTTGGCTACACCTTC. Amino acid sequence: CASSYETGFGYTF.

This clonotype was recorded at least ten times. The genes are TRBV7-2 and TRBJ2-7; a possible D gene is TRBD2 (5 bases). CDR3 length equals 15 residues. Trimming removed 2 bases from V and 3 bases from J, with 14 bases in between. Germline CDR1 SGHTA, CDR2 FQGNSA. The CDR3 here is CASSLSGEGYYEQYF. DNA of the CDR3: TGTGCCAGCAGCTTATCGGGTGAGGGCTACTACGAGCAGTACTTC.

The sample holds many counts of this clonotype. The chain combines TRBV7-2 with TRBJ2-5; D is undetermined. The germline gives CDR1 SGHTA, CDR2 FQGNSA. The CDR3 length is 11 residues. V dropped 5 bases and J dropped 7 bases, with 8 bases sitting between them. The CDR3 region is CASSQSRTQYF. In nucleotides, the CDR3 is TGTGCCAGCAGCCAATCGAGGACCCAGTACTTC.

There are many counts of this clonotype. V and J are TRBV20-1 and TRBJ2-3; D might be TRBD1 (6 bases). This CDR3 spans 12 amino acids. The V gene lost 2 bases and the J gene lost 7 bases, with 10 bases spanning the gap. Germline lookup yields CDR1 DFQATT and CDR2 SNEGSKA (reference sequence). The CDR3 loop reads CSARQGQNTQYF. CDR3 coding DNA: TGCAGTGCTAGACAAGGACAGAATACGCAGTATTTT.

The table lists this clonotype with many counts. The rearrangement joins TRBV20-1 to TRBJ1-1, with D possibly matching TRBD1 (6 bases). The CDR3 has 17 residues. CDR1 DFQATT and CDR2 SNEGSKA come from the germline V gene (reference sequence). V lost 3 bases, J lost 1 base, and 21 bases lay in between. CDR3 sequence reads: CSARGRDIRAPNTEAFF. The CDR3 DNA follows: TGCAGTGCTAGGGGAAGGGACATCCGGGCCCCGAACACTGAAGCTTTCTTT.

By sample share, this clonotype is medium-sized. V and J are TRBV27 and TRBJ1-2; 8 bases match TRBD1. Trimming cost V 8 bases and J 11 bases; bases outside gene matches: 16. The CDR3 covers 14 residues. Germline CDR1 MNHEY, CDR2 SMNVEV (reference sequence). CDR3 DNA sequence: TGTGCCAGCGGGTCTAGGACAGGGACATTGATATACACCTTC. This translates into CASGSRTGTLIYTF.

This clonotype was seen repeatedly, ten times or more. The chain couples TRBV20-1 to TRBJ1-1, with TRBD1 as a possible D gene (5 bases). CDR3 length: 14 residues. Germline CDR1 is DFQATT and CDR2 is SNEGSKA (reference sequence). The V end lost 1 base, the J end lost 3 bases, and 12 bases lay between the germline ends. The CDR3: CSARAGTGDTEAFF. The CDR3 nucleotides are TGCAGTGCTAGAGCCGGGACCGGGGACACTGAAGCTTTCTTT.

Many counts were recorded for this clonotype. The chain carries TRBV28 and TRBJ2-7, with a tentative D call TRBD2 (5 bases). This CDR3 has 14 amino acids. V lost 7 bases to trimming and J lost 0 bases, with 13 bases between them. CDR1 and CDR2 (germline): MDHEN, SYDVKM. CDR3 coding DNA: TGTGCCAGCATTGCCGGAGGACCCTCCTACGAGCAGTACTTC. This gives the protein CASIAGGPSYEQYF.

At least ten counts were recorded for this clonotype. The chain recombines TRBV5-1 with TRBJ2-7, with D tentatively TRBD2 (5 bases). Germline V gene sequence: CDR1 SGHRS, CDR2 YFSETQ. Trimming removed 5 bases at V and 3 bases at J, with 15 bases between. The CDR3 runs to 14 residues. The CDR3 is CASRQTLASYEQYF. The CDR3 coding sequence is TGCGCCAGCAGGCAAACGCTAGCAAGCTACGAGCAGTACTTC.

This clonotype has at least ten counts. The V gene is TRBV25-1, the J gene TRBJ1-1; no reliable D call. Trimming shortened V by 6 bases and J by 0 bases, and 8 bases separated the two germline ends. This CDR3 contains 13 residues. Per germline, CDR1 MGHDK and CDR2 SYGVNS. As DNA, the CDR3 is TGTGCCAGCAGCACTCCTATGAACACTGAAGCTTTCTTT. This encodes CASSTPMNTEAFF.

This clonotype appeared many times. The chain combines TRBV5-1 with TRBJ1-1; no definite D call. Per the germline V gene, CDR1 is SGHRS and CDR2 is YFSETQ. V was trimmed by 0 bases and J by 1 base, leaving 7 bases between them. This CDR3 is 14 amino acids long. For the CDR3, the DNA is TGCGCCAGCAGCTTGGTTCAAGGGAACACTGAAGCTTTCTTT. Translated, it gives CASSLVQGNTEAFF.

This clonotype was observed a handful of times. It may be a read error: a sequence one base away is much more abundant. V gene TRBV7-8 combines with J gene TRBJ1-1; D possibly corresponds to TRBD1 (6 bases). This CDR3 is 16 amino acids long. The V end lost 4 bases, the J end lost 1 base, and 16 bases lay between the germline ends. CDR1 SGHVS and CDR2 FQNEAQ come from the germline V gene. The CDR3 region is CASSSPGADWNTEAFF. In DNA, the CDR3 is TGTGCCAGCAGCTCACCGGGGGCTGATTGGAACACTGAAGCTTTCTTT.

This clonotype was seen repeatedly, ten times or more. The rearrangement joins TRBV7-9 to TRBJ1-1; TRBD1 agrees at 8 bases. This CDR3 has 16 residues. Germline loops: CDR1 SEHNR, CDR2 FQNEAQ (reference sequence). V was pared by 5 bases and J by 5 bases, with 13 bases of the junction left unmatched. CDR3 bases: TGTGCCAGCAGCCCTGGTTTACAGGGGGTTGGAACTGAAGCTTTCTTT. Its protein product is CASSPGLQGVGTEAFF.

This clonotype occurred many times. V and J are TRBV24-1 and TRBJ2-7; D is ambiguous. The CDR3 sequence is 12 residues long. Trimming removed 4 bases from V and 5 bases from J, with 8 bases in between. The germline CDR1 and CDR2 sequences are KGHDR and SFDVKD. In DNA, the CDR3 is TGTGCCACCAGTGAGGTCGGCAACGAGCAGTACTTC. Translating gives CATSEVGNEQYF.

In its sample, this clonotype was seen many times. The chain has TRBV10-3 and TRBJ2-7; D unclear. This CDR3 has 15 residues. CDR1 ENHRY and CDR2 SYGVKD come from the germline V gene. V was shortened by 2 bases and J by 0 bases, with 11 bases between the two germline ends. The CDR3 region has the DNA TGTGCCATCAGTGAGACGCAGGACCTCTCCTACGAGCAGTACTTC. It specifies CAISETQDLSYEQYF.

At least ten counts were recorded for this clonotype. This chain connects TRBV4-3 to TRBJ2-6; possibly TRBD2 for D (5 bases). Looked up from germline, CDR1 is LGHNA and CDR2 is YSLEER. Trimming left V 0 bases short and J 0 bases short, with 9 bases between. The CDR3 extends over 17 amino acids. The CDR3 spells CASSQDGGYSGANVLTF. The DNA for the CDR3 is TGCGCCAGCAGCCAAGATGGCGGGTACTCTGGGGCCAACGTCCTGACTTTC.

This clonotype is deemed medium-sized (0.01 to 0.1%). This chain joins TRBV20-1 and TRBJ1-5, with D maybe TRBD1 (6 bases). The CDR3 consists of 13 residues. V lost 3 bases and J lost 4, with 10 bases in between. The V gene's germline CDR1 is DFQATT and CDR2 SNEGSKA (reference sequence). CDR3 sequence reads: CSASQGRNQPQHF. The CDR3 nucleotides are TGCAGTGCTAGCCAGGGGAGAAATCAGCCCCAGCATTTT.

In this sample, this clonotype turned up many times. V is TRBV20-1 and J is TRBJ1-1; the match to TRBD1 covers 9 bases. After removal of 5 bases from V and 4 bases from J, the junction contained 5 bases not matched to a gene. Germline V gene data show CDR1 as DFQATT and CDR2 as SNEGSKA (reference sequence). The CDR3 covers 13 residues. CDR3 region: CSAGTGFGTEAFF. CDR3 nucleotides: TGCAGTGCTGGGACAGGGTTTGGCACTGAAGCTTTCTTT.

On this clonotype itself: This could be a read error, since a much larger clone is one nucleotide away. The V gene is TRBV20-1, the J gene TRBJ1-1; a weak D match, TRBD1 (5 bases). V was pared by 6 bases and J by 6 bases, with 17 bases between. The CDR3 extends over 13 amino acids. The germline V gene has CDR1 DFQATT and CDR2 SNEGSKA (reference sequence). Written as DNA, the CDR3 is TGCAGTGCCGACGCCGGGGGGATCGCTGAAGCTTTCTTT. This sequence encodes CSADAGGIAEAFF.

This clonotype was observed at least ten times. The gene calls are TRBV12-3 or TRBV12-4 and TRBJ1-2, with D possibly being TRBD1 (6 bases). Trimming shortened V by 1 base and J by 4 bases, and 13 bases separated the two germline ends. The CDR3 has 15 residues. CDR3: CASSLVTTGSYGYTF. CDR3 coding DNA: TGTGCCAGCAGTTTAGTCACCACAGGGTCCTATGGCTACACCTTC.

The J gene is TRBJ2-5, the V gene TRBV27; TRBD2 matches 8 bases. This CDR3 has 16 residues. Per germline, CDR1 MNHEY and CDR2 SMNVEV (reference sequence). J lost 2 bases, V lost 6 bases, and 11 bases had no gene match. CDR3 DNA sequence: TGTGCCAGCAGCTTGAGGAGGGGACTAGTGCAAGAGACCCAGTACTTC. Protein product: CASSLRRGLVQETQYF.

This clonotype was found many times. The J gene is TRBJ2-7, the V gene TRBV29-1; TRBD1 is a possible D gene (7 bases). The germline CDR1 and CDR2 sequences are SQVTM and ANQGSEA. V was trimmed by 6 bases and J by 3 bases, leaving 15 bases between them. This CDR3 contains 13 residues. The DNA for the CDR3 is TGCAGCGTCCCGGGGGACAGAGACTACGAGCAGTACTTC. It yields the protein CSVPGDRDYEQYF.

This clonotype was detected many times. V and J are TRBV20-1 and TRBJ2-1, with unresolved D. The ends were cut back, 6 bases at V and 0 bases at J, with 3 bases in the middle. The length of the CDR3 is 11 residues. Germline CDR1 reads DFQATT; CDR2 reads SNEGSKA (reference sequence). In nucleotides, the CDR3 is TGCAGTGCGGCCTCCTACAATGAGCAGTTCTTC. Encoded protein: CSAASYNEQFF.

The sample holds many counts of this clonotype. This chain connects TRBV20-1 to TRBJ2-5, with 10 bases fitting TRBD2. Germline trimming cut 1 base from V and 3 bases from J; bases unmatched to any gene: 5. CDR3 length: 15 amino acids. The germline V gene has CDR1 DFQATT and CDR2 SNEGSKA (reference sequence). For the CDR3, the DNA is TGCAGTGCTAGAGTCGGCGGACTAGCGGAAGAGACCCAGTACTTC. This sequence encodes CSARVGGLAEETQYF.

This clonotype has ten or more counts. The chain couples TRBV5-4 to TRBJ1-2; D might be TRBD1 (6 bases). This CDR3 region has 16 residues. The V gene's germline CDR1 is SGHNT and CDR2 YYREEE (reference sequence). The germline V and J ends were trimmed by 0 bases and 1 base, with 13 bases remaining between them. The CDR3 is CASSLDPGQLNYGYTF. In DNA, the CDR3 is TGTGCCAGCAGCTTGGATCCAGGACAGCTTAACTATGGCTACACCTTC.

This clonotype has a count of ten or more. V gene TRBV7-9 combines with J gene TRBJ2-2; TRBD2 aligns across 12 bases. Per the germline V gene, CDR1 is SEHNR and CDR2 is FQNEAQ (reference sequence). The CDR3 runs to 18 residues. The junction had 9 bases not matched to a gene; V was cut back by 4 bases and J by 3 bases. CDR3 nucleotides: TGTGCCAGCAGCTCCCCGACTAGCGGGGGAGTAGACACCGGGGAGCTGTTTTTT. Residues: CASSSPTSGGVDTGELFF.